The 18 T cell receptor beta chains below come from one sample, sequenced in a study of T cell repertoires in cytomegalovirus infection. What these receptors recognize is not known. In TCRdb, the reads were re-called with MiXCR into one record per CDR3 protein. The sample carries 55,000 to 70,000 distinct CDR3 sequences, 20% to 25% recorded once. The material sequenced was PBMCs, sequenced either directly or after in vitro stimulation (not recorded which). Receptor source: a human donor in good health (CMV status not recorded). Some clones in this sample may be carry-over from other donors' samples.

This clonotype was counted a few times. The gene calls are TRBV7-9 and TRBJ2-1; perhaps TRBD2 as D (7 bases). Germline values: CDR1 SEHNR, CDR2 FQNEAQ (reference sequence). This CDR3 region has 15 residues. The V end lost 5 bases, the J end lost 3 bases, and 14 bases lay between the germline ends. The CDR3 nucleotides are TGTGCCAGCAGCCCCGGGGAGGGGGGCTACAATGAGCAGTTCTTC. Amino acid sequence: CASSPGEGGYNEQFF.

This chain connects TRBV19 to TRBJ1-1, with D perhaps TRBD1 (6 bases). CDR3 length: 17 amino acids. Germline assignment: CDR1 LNHDA and CDR2 SQIVND (reference sequence). V was trimmed by 8 bases and J by 1 base, leaving 23 bases between them. CDR3 nucleotide sequence: TGTGCCAGTCGATCAGGGGTAGTCGGGATCAGGAACACTGAAGCTTTCTTT. This gives the protein CASRSGVVGIRNTEAFF.

This rearrangement joins TRBV9 to TRBJ2-2, with 14 positions matching TRBD2. In germline, CDR1 is SGDLS, CDR2 YYNGEE. Germline trimming cut 4 bases from V and 5 bases from J; bases unmatched to any gene: 10. CDR3 length equals 18 residues. CDR3 amino acids: CASSLFGTSGSSTGELFF. The CDR3 coding sequence is TGTGCCAGCAGCCTATTCGGGACTAGCGGGAGTTCGACCGGGGAGCTGTTTTTT.

This clonotype occurred many times. The chain couples TRBV7-2 to TRBJ2-4; 9 bases agree with TRBD1. The CDR3 runs 19 residues. CDR1 and CDR2 from the germline V gene are SGHTA and FQGNSA. V was clipped by 4 bases and J by 1 base; unmatched bases: 14. The DNA for the CDR3 is TGTGCCAGCAGCTCCGGATTACAGGGGGCAATTGAGGCCAAAAACATTCAGTACTTC. This translates into CASSSGLQGAIEAKNIQYF.

The chain couples TRBV7-2 to TRBJ1-1, with 8 bases lining up with TRBD1. V was pared by 5 bases and J by 3 bases, with 2 bases of the junction left unmatched. The CDR3 sequence is 13 residues long. Germline V gene sequence: CDR1 SGHTA, CDR2 FQGNSA. DNA of the CDR3: TGTGCCAGCAGCACACAGGGGGACACTGAAGCTTTCTTT. This encodes CASSTQGDTEAFF. The whole variable domain, remainder taken from reference TRBV7-2 and TRBJ1-1, is GAGVSQSPSNKVTEKGKDVELRCDPISGHTALYWYRQSLGQGLEFLIYFQGNSAPDKSGLPSDRFSAERTGGSVSTLTIQRTQQEDSAVYLCASSTQGDTEAFFGQGTRLTVV.

This clonotype has a handful of counts. J is TRBJ1-1 and V is TRBV5-1; no reliable D call. The V gene lost 3 bases and the J gene lost 0 bases, with 12 bases spanning the gap. The CDR3 is made up of 15 amino acids. Germline CDR1 and CDR2: SGHRS and YFSETQ. The CDR3 protein is CASSSQMTVNTEAFF. CDR3 bases: TGCGCCAGCAGCTCCCAGATGACGGTGAACACTGAAGCTTTCTTT.

The genes are TRBV19 and TRBJ2-1; 10 bases are a match to TRBD2. The germline V gene has CDR1 LNHDA and CDR2 SQIVND (reference sequence). This CDR3 has 16 residues. V shed 9 bases and J 8 bases; nucleotides not matched to a gene: 16. CDR3 DNA: TGTGCCAGCCCCAGCCCGAGCGGGAGGGCCGTGGATGAGCAGTTCTTC. Protein product: CASPSPSGRAVDEQFF.

Written as DNA, the CDR3 is TGTGCCACTTCGGGCGGGGGGCTCATTCGGAGCTCCTATAATTCACCCCTCCACTTT. The encoded protein is CATSGGGLIRSSYNSPLHF. The rearrangement links TRBV19 to TRBJ1-6, with TRBD1 as a possible D gene (6 bases). Trimming removed 10 bases from V and 0 bases from J, with 25 bases in between. CDR1 and CDR2 from the germline V gene are LNHDA and SQIVND (reference sequence). This CDR3 comprises 19 residues. Full variable domain (remainder filled in from reference TRBV19 and TRBJ1-6): DGGITQSPKYLFRKEGQNVTLSCEQNLNHDAMYWYRQDPGQGLRLIYYSQIVNDFQKGDIAEGYSVSREKKESFPLTVTSAQKNPTAFYLCATSGGGLIRSSYNSPLHFGNGTRLTVT.

This clonotype was detected only a few times. The genes are TRBV7-9 and TRBJ2-5, with D hard to call. Germline-derived CDR1 and CDR2 are SEHNR and FQNEAQ (reference sequence). The CDR3 loop spans 13 amino acids. Trimming shortened V by 1 base and J by 4 bases, and 7 bases separated the two germline ends. The chain's CDR3 is CASSLEQSETQYF. CDR3 nucleotide sequence: TGTGCCAGCAGCTTAGAACAGTCAGAGACCCAGTACTTC.

The chain links TRBV20-1 to TRBJ2-7, with D perhaps matching TRBD1 (5 bases). There are 14 residues in the CDR3. Per germline, CDR1 DFQATT and CDR2 SNEGSKA (reference sequence). V gave up 5 bases and J gave up 0 bases, with 14 bases separating them. The CDR3 is CSALGVQSSYEQYF. Written as DNA, the CDR3 is TGCAGTGCTTTAGGGGTACAGAGCTCCTACGAGCAGTACTTC.

The rearrangement joins TRBV11-3 to TRBJ2-1, with D possibly matching TRBD2 (6 bases). Germline CDR1 is SGHNT and CDR2 is YENEEA. V was trimmed by 1 base and J by 3 bases, leaving 7 bases between them. The CDR3 consists of 14 residues. The CDR3 coding sequence is TGTGCCAGCAGCTTAGGACTAGACTACAATGAGCAGTTCTTC. Translation gives CASSLGLDYNEQFF.

In its sample, this clonotype was seen many times. The V gene is TRBV7-2, the J gene TRBJ2-2; TRBD2 matches 10 bases. CDR3 size: 18 residues. CDR1 is SGHTA and CDR2 is FQGNSA in the germline V gene. The ends lost 1 base at V and 2 bases at J; junction bases unmatched: 7. CDR3 nucleotides: TGTGCCAGCAGCTTAGAGTCGCCTAGCGGGAGAAACACCGGGGAGCTGTTTTTT. Its protein is CASSLESPSGRNTGELFF.

This clonotype was counted between two and nine times. The chain combines TRBV5-1 with TRBJ1-1; no definite D call. The length of the CDR3 is 14 residues. The germline V gene encodes CDR1 SGHRS and CDR2 YFSETQ. V was trimmed by 1 base and J by 4 bases, leaving 11 bases between them. The CDR3 DNA reads TGCGCCAGCAGCTTGTCCAACATCGGCACTGAAGCTTTCTTT. Translation gives CASSLSNIGTEAFF.

A few counts support this clonotype. The chain couples TRBV7-9 to TRBJ2-1, with 11 positions matching TRBD2. This CDR3 spans 14 amino acids. With V trimmed by 5 bases and J by 7 bases, 4 bases remained unmatched. Germline V gene sequence: CDR1 SEHNR, CDR2 FQNEAQ (reference sequence). DNA of the CDR3: TGTGCCAGCAGCCCGACTAGCGGGAAGAATGAGCAGTTCTTC. This encodes CASSPTSGKNEQFF. The full variable domain, its missing parts supplied by reference TRBV7-9 and TRBJ2-1, is DTGVSQNPRHKITKRGQNVTFRCDPISEHNRLYWYRQTLGQGPEFLTYFQNEAQLEKSRLLSDRFSAERPKGSFSTLEIQRTEQGDSAMYLCASSPTSGKNEQFFGPGTRLTVL.

This clonotype came up many times. This chain connects TRBV6-2 or TRBV6-3 to TRBJ2-7; no firm D call. Between the trimmed V and J ends, which lost 4 bases and 6 bases, there was a span of 10 bases. The CDR3 is 12 amino acids. CDR1 and CDR2 (germline): MNHEY, SVGEGT. This CDR3 is CASSSLSGEQYF. DNA of the CDR3: TGTGCCAGCAGTTCTCTTTCTGGCGAGCAGTACTTC.

This clonotype was observed a handful of times. The chain is built from TRBV28 and TRBJ2-5, with D hard to call. V lost 3 bases to trimming and J lost 3 bases, with 14 bases between them. The CDR3 spans 15 residues. From germline, CDR1 is MDHEN and CDR2 SYDVKM. The CDR3 nucleotides are TGTGCCAGCAGTTTCCATGAAACTGGAAAAGAGACCCAGTACTTC. It is translated as CASSFHETGKETQYF.

This clonotype showed up just once. The rearrangement joins TRBV29-1 to TRBJ2-7; TRBD2 matches at 7 bases. Trimming took 3 bases from V and 2 from J; bases not matched to a gene: 7. The CDR3 is 14 residues long. Germline V lookup: CDR1 SQVTM, CDR2 ANQGSEA. Here the CDR3 reads CSVDSAGRPYEQYF. For the CDR3, the DNA is TGCAGCGTTGATTCAGCGGGACGACCCTACGAGCAGTACTTC.

The chain carries TRBV5-1 and TRBJ2-7, with 8 nucleotides matching TRBD1. CDR3 length: 14 residues. Per germline, CDR1 SGHRS and CDR2 YFSETQ. Losses at the gene ends were 4 bases for V and 2 bases for J; bases not matched to a gene: 5. The CDR3 sequence is CASSTGTGTYEQYV. The CDR3 region has the DNA TGCGCCAGCAGCACCGGGACAGGAACCTACGAGCAGTACGTC.